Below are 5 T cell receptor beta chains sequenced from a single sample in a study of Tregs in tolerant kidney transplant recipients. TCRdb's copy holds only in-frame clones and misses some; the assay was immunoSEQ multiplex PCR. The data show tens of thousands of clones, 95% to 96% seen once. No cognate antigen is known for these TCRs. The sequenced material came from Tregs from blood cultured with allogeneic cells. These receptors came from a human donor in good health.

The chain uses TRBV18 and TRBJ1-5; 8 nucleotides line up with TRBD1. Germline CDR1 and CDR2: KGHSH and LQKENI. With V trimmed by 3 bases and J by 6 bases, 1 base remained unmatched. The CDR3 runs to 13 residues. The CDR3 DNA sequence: TGTGCCAGCTCACCGACAGGGGCTCAGCCCCAGCATTTT. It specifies CASSPTGAQPQHF.

Here the CDR3 DNA reads TGCGCCAGCAGCCCCTCCGGGACAGGGGGCGCAGATACGCAGTATTTT. It codes for CASSPSGTGGADTQYF. The chain recombines TRBV5-1 with TRBJ2-3, with 12 bases that match TRBD1. Germline CDR1 and CDR2: SGHRS and YFSETQ. The J segment lost 4 bases and the V segment lost 4 bases, leaving 7 bases of the junction unmatched. The CDR3 spans 16 residues.

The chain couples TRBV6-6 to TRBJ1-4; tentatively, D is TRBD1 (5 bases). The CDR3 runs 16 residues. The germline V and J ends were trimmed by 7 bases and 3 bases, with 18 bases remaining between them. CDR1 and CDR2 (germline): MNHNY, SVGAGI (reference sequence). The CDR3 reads CASISDRRGANEKLFF. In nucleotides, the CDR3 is TGTGCCAGCATCTCAGACAGACGAGGAGCTAATGAAAAACTGTTTTTT.

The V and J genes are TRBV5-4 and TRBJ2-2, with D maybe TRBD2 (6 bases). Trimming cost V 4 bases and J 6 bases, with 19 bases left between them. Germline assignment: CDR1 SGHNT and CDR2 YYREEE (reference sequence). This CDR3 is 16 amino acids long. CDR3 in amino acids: CASSPASGGSAGELFF. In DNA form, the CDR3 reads TGTGCCAGCAGCCCCGCCTCCGGGGGTAGCGCCGGGGAGCTGTTTTTT.

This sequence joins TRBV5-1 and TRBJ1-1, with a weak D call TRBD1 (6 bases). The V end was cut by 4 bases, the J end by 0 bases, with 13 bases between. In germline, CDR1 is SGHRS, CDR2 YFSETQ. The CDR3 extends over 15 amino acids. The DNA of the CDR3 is TGCGCCAGCAGCCCCTCGAGGGGGGTGAACACTGAAGCTTTCTTT. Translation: CASSPSRGVNTEAFF.